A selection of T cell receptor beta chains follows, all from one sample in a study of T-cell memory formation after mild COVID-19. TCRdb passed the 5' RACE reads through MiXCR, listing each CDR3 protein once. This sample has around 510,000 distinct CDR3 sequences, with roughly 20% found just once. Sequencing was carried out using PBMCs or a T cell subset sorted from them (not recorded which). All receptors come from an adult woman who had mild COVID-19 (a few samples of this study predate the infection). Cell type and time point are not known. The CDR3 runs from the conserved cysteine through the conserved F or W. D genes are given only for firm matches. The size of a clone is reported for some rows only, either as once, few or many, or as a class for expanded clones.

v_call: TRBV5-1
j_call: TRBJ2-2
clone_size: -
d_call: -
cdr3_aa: CASSQETGTGELFF
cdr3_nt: TGCGCCAGCAGCCAGGAAACGGGGACCGGGGAGCTGTTTTTT

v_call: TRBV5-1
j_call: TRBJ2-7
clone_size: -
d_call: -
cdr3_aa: CASSPIAGAGYEQYF
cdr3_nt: TGCGCCAGCAGCCCCATCGCGGGGGCGGGCTACGAGCAGTACTTC

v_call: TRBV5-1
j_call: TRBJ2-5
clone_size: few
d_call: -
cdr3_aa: CASSYNAKDGQRETQYF
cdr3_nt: TGCGCCAGCAGCTATAACGCAAAAGACGGACAGCGGGAGACCCAGTACTTC

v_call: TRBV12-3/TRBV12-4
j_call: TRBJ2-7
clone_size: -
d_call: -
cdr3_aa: CASSPAGRPYEQYF
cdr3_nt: TGTGCCAGCAGTCCTGCCGGCCGCCCCTACGAGCAGTACTTC

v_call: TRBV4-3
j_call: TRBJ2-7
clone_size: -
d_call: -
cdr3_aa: CASSQDYAAPYEQYF
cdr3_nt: TGCGCCAGCAGCCAAGATTATGCGGCACCCTACGAGCAGTACTTC

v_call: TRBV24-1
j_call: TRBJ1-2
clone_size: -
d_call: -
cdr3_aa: CATSEGGANYGYTF
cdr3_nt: TGTGCCACCAGTGAAGGAGGTGCTAACTATGGCTACACCTTC

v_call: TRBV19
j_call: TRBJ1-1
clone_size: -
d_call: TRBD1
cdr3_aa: CASKTSNTRGGRNTEAFF
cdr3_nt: TGTGCCAGTAAAACATCCAATACACGAGGGGGCAGGAACACTGAAGCTTTCTTT

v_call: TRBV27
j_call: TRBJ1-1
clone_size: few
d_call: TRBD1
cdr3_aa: CASRRIPPGQSNTEAFF
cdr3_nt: TGTGCCAGCAGGCGAATACCCCCGGGACAGAGTAACACTGAAGCTTTCTTT

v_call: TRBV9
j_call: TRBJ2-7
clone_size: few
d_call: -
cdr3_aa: CASSVRPTPGEQYF
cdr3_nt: TGTGCCAGCAGCGTTAGACCAACCCCTGGGGAGCAGTACTTC

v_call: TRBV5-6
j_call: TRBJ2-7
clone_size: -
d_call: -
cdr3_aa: CASSYRVVGEQYF
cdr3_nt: TGTGCCAGCAGCTACAGGGTAGTCGGCGAGCAGTACTTC

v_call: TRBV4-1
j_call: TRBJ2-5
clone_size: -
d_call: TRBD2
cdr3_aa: CASSQDYVGSGGYQETQYF
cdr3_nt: TGCGCCAGCAGCCAAGATTACGTAGGTAGCGGGGGGTACCAAGAGACCCAGTACTTC

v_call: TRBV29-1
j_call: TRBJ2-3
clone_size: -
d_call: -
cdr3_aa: CSVEDKHGTDTQYF
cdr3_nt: TGCAGCGTTGAAGATAAACACGGAACAGATACGCAGTATTTT

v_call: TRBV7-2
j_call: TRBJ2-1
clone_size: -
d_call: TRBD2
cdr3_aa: CASSSYSGTSTNEQFF
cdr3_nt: TGTGCCAGCAGCTCTTACTCCGGGACTAGTACAAATGAGCAGTTCTTC

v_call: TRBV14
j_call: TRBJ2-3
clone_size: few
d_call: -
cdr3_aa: CASSQEEGLWSTDTQYF
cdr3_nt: TGTGCCAGCAGCCAAGAGGAGGGGCTTTGGTCTACAGATACGCAGTATTTT

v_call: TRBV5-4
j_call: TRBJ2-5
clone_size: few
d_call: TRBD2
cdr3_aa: CASSLGGSTVETQYF
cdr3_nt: TGTGCCAGCAGCTTGGGCGGGAGTACGGTGGAGACCCAGTACTTC

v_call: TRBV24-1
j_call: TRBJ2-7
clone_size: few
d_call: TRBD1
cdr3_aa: CATSDTGTGVYEQYF
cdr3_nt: TGTGCCACCAGTGACACCGGGACAGGTGTCTACGAGCAGTACTTC

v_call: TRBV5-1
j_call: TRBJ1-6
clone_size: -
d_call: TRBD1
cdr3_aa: CASSYGQGSYNSPLHF
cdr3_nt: TGCGCCAGCAGCTACGGACAGGGCTCCTATAATTCACCCCTCCACTTT

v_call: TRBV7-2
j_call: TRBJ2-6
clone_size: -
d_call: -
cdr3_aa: CASSLVEYSKSGANVLTF
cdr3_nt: TGTGCCAGCAGCTTAGTTGAGTATTCTAAGTCTGGGGCCAACGTCCTGACTTTC

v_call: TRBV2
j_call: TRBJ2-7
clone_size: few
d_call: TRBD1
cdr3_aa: CASSEEGTGTYEQYF
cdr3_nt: TGTGCCAGCAGTGAAGAGGGGACAGGGACCTACGAGCAGTACTTC

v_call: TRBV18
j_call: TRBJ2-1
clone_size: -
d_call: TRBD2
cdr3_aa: CASSPGLANSYNEQFF
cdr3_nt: TGTGCCAGCTCTCCGGGACTAGCGAATTCCTACAATGAGCAGTTCTTC

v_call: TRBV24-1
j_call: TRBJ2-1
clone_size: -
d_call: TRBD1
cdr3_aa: CATSDIGTGGDEQFF
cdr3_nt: TGTGCCACCAGTGATATCGGGACAGGGGGCGATGAGCAGTTCTTC

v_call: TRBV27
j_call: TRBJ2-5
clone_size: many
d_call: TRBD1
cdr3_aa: CASSLDRNQETQYF
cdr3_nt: TGTGCCAGCAGTTTGGACAGGAACCAAGAGACCCAGTACTTC

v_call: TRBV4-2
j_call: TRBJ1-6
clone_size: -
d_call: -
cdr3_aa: CASSQEGHELDSPLHF
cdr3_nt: TGTGCCAGCAGCCAAGAAGGACACGAACTCGATTCACCCCTCCACTTT

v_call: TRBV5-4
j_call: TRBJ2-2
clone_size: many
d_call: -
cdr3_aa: CASSLGREWTGELFF
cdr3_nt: TGTGCCAGCAGCTTGGGCCGGGAGTGGACCGGGGAGCTGTTTTTT

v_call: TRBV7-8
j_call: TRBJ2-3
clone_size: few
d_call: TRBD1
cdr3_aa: CASSFGTGGTDTQYF
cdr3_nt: TGTGCCAGCAGCTTCGGGACAGGGGGCACAGATACGCAGTATTTT

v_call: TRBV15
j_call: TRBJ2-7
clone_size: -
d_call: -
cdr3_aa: CATFDRNEQYF
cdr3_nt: TGTGCCACCTTTGACAGAAACGAGCAGTACTTC